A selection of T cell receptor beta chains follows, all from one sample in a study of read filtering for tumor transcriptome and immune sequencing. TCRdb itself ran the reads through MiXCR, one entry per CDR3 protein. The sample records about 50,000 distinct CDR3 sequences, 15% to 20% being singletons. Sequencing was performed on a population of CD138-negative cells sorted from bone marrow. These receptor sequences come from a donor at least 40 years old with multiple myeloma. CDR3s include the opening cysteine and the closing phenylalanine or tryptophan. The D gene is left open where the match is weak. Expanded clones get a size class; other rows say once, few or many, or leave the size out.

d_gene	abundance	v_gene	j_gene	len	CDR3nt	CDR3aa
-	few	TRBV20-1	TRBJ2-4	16	TGCAGTGCTAGAGCCGAGCCCCCGGGAGCCAAAAACATTCAGTACTTC	CSARAEPPGAKNIQYF
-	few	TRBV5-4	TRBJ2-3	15	TGTGCCAGCAGCTTGGGGAGGCGGATCACGGATACGCAGTATTTT	CASSLGRRITDTQYF
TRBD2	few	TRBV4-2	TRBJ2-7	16	TGTGCCAGCAGCCAAGCGGGGACTAGCGAGGACTACGAGCAGTACTTC	CASSQAGTSEDYEQYF
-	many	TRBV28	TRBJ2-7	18	TGTGCCAGCAGTTTATTCCTGGCCGCCTCGGACAGAAGGGACGAGCAGTACTTC	CASSLFLAASDRRDEQYF
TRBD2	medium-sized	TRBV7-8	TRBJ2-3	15	TGTGCCAGCAGCTCCCGGGAGGCTAACACAGATACGCAGTATTTT	CASSSREANTDTQYF
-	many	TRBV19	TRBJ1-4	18	TGTGCCAGTAGTATCCGGCAGAATTGGAGGGCAACTAATGAAAAACTGTTTTTT	CASSIRQNWRATNEKLFF
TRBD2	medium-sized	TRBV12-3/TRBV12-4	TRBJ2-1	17	TGTGCCAGCAGAATTGGGACTAGCGGGAGGCCGAGCAATGAGCAGTTCTTC	CASRIGTSGRPSNEQFF
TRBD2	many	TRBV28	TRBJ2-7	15	TGTGCCAGCAGTTCTCCAGCGGGAGGGCCGAAAGAGCAGTACTTC	CASSSPAGGPKEQYF
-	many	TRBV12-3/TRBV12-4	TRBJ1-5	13	TGTGCCAGCCTGGGGAATAGCAATCAGCCCCAGCATTTT	CASLGNSNQPQHF
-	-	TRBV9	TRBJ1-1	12	TGTGCCAGCAGCGTAGACGGCAGACAAGCTTTCTTT	CASSVDGRQAFF
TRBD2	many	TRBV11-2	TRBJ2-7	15	TGTGCCAGCAGCTTAGATATGGGACTAGTCTACGAGCAGTACTTC	CASSLDMGLVYEQYF
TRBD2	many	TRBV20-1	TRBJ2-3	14	TGCAGTGCTAGAGATCTGAGCGGGAGCCATACGCAGTATTTT	CSARDLSGSHTQYF
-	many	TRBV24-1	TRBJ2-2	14	TGTGCCACCAGTGAAGGGGTAGCCACCGGGGAGCTGTTTTTT	CATSEGVATGELFF
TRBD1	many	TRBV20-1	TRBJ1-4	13	TGCAGTGCCAGGGGACAGGGTTATGAAAAACTGTTTTTT	CSARGQGYEKLFF
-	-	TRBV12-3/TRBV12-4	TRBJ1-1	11	TGTGCCAGCAGCAGGACAGTTGAAGCTTTCTTT	CASSRTVEAFF
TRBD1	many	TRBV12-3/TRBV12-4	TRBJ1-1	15	TGTGCCAGCAGTTTAGAGACAGGGGGGAACACTGAAGCTTTCTTT	CASSLETGGNTEAFF
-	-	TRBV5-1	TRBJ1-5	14	TGCGCCAGCAGCTTGGGCCTGGATCATCAGCCCCAGCATTTT	CASSLGLDHQPQHF
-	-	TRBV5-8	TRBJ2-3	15	TGTGCCAGCAGGAAACGGCCCTTACCCACAGATACGCAGTATTTT	CASRKRPLPTDTQYF
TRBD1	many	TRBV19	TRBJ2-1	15	TGTGCCAGTAGTAAGCAGGGGGCGCGATACAATGAGCAGTTCTTC	CASSKQGARYNEQFF
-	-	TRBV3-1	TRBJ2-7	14	TGTGCCAGCAGCCCTGCGGGGAGAGCTAGCGAGCAGTACTTC	CASSPAGRASEQYF
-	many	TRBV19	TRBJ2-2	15	TGTGCCAGTAGTATCGCCGGGACCCTACCCGGGGAGCTGTTTTTT	CASSIAGTLPGELFF
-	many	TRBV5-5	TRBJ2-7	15	TGTGCCAGCAGCTTGGGTGGGGCAGGGACCGGCGAGCAGTACTTC	CASSLGGAGTGEQYF
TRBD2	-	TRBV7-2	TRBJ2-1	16	TGTGCCAGCAGCTCCGTAGCGGGAGTAGCGACCAATGAGCAGTTCTTC	CASSSVAGVATNEQFF
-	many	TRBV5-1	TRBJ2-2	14	TGCGCCAGCAGCAGCATGACAGACACCGGGGAGCTGTTTTTT	CASSSMTDTGELFF
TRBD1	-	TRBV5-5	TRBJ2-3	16	TGTGCCAGCAGCTTTTGGACAGGGACCTACAGAGATACTCAGTATTTT	CASSFWTGTYRDTQYF
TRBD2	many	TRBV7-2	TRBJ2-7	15	TGTGCCAGCAGCCCACGAGCGGGAGGAGCCTACGAGCAGTACTTC	CASSPRAGGAYEQYF
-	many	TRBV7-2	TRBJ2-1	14	TGTGCCAGCAGCTTAAGGTACGGAGACAATGAGCAGTTCTTC	CASSLRYGDNEQFF
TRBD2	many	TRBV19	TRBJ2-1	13	TGTGCCAGTAGTATTGGGGGGGGTAGTGAGCAGTTCTTC	CASSIGGGSEQFF
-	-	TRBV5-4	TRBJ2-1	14	TGTGCCAGCAGCTTGTCAGGGGGGCGTAATGAGCAGTTCTTC	CASSLSGGRNEQFF
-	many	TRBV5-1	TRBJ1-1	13	TGCGCCAGCAGCTTAGACCCCAACACTGAAGCTTTCTTT	CASSLDPNTEAFF
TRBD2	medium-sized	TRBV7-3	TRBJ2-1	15	TGTGCCAGCAGCGTCAAAGCGGGAGTTCCCAATGAGCAGTTCTTC	CASSVKAGVPNEQFF
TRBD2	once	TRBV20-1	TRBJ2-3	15	TGCAATACCATCTTTAGCGGGGGTTACACAGATACGCAGTATTTT	CNTIFSGGYTDTQYF
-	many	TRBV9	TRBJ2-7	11	TGTGCCAGCAGCGTAGGGGACGAGCAGTACTTC	CASSVGDEQYF
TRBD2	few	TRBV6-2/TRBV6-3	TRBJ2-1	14	TGTGCCAGCAAAATGGGACTAGCTCGCAATGAGCAGTTCTTC	CASKMGLARNEQFF
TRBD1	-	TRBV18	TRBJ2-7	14	TGTGCCAGCTCACCACGAGACAGGGTCTACGAGCAGTACTTC	CASSPRDRVYEQYF
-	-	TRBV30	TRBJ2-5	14	TGTGCCTGGAGCCCTCAGCGGTTTCAAGAGACCCAGTACTTC	CAWSPQRFQETQYF
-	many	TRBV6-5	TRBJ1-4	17	TGTGCCAGCAGTTACTCGAGCGGCAAGGGGAAGCGGGAAAAACTGTTTTTT	CASSYSSGKGKREKLFF
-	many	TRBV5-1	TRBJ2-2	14	TGCGCCAGCAGCTTGGAGGGAAATACCGGGGAGCTGTTTTTT	CASSLEGNTGELFF
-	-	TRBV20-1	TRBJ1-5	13	TGCAGTGCTAGTACGGCGGTTCAGGGGCCCCAGCATTTT	CSASTAVQGPQHF
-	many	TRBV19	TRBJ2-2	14	TGTGCCAGTAGGGCCCTGCGGAACACCGGGGAGCTGTTTTTT	CASRALRNTGELFF
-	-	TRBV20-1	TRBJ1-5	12	TGCAGTGCTAGAGACCAGAATCAGCCCCAGCATTTT	CSARDQNQPQHF
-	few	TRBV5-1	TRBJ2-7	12	TGCGCCAGCGGGGACACGAGGGGCGAGCAGTACTTC	CASGDTRGEQYF